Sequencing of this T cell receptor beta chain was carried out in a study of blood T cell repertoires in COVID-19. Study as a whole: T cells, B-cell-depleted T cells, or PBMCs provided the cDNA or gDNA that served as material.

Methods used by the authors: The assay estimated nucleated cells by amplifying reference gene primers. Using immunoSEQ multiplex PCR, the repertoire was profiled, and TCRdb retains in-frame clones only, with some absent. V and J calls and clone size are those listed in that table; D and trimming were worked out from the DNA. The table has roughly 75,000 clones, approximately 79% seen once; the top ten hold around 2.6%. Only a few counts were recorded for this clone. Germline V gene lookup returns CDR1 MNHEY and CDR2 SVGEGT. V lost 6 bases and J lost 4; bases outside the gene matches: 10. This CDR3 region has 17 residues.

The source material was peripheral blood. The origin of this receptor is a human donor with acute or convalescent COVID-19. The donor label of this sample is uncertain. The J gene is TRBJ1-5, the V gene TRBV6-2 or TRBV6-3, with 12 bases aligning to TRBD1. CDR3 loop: CASSPSGQGALNQPQHF. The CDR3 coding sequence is TGTGCCAGCAGCCCCTCGGGACAGGGGGCACTAAATCAGCCCCAGCATTTT.